Below, one T cell receptor beta chain is given with its context. Sequencing used immunoSEQ multiplex PCR; TCRdb keeps in-frame clones, though not all of them. The sample lists 10,000 to 15,000 clones, under 95% occurring once. The sample originates from a study of blood T cell dynamics during melanoma immunotherapy. Looking at the study overall: First-line therapy was either pembrolizumab or nivolumab with ipilimumab for metastatic melanoma.

As for time point: week 3, after first cycle of checkpoint inhibitor. Response was assessed by RECIST 1.1 at 12 weeks, except a couple of rapid progressors. Patients had no prior systemic cancer treatment, immunosuppressants or other active cancers. The CDR3 is 12 amino acids. The ends were cut back, 4 bases at V and 5 bases at J, with 10 bases in the middle. CDR1 and CDR2 from the germline V gene are SGHTS and YDEGEE. This material consisted of effector memory CD8+ T cells from blood, taken from a patient treated with checkpoint blockade. The chain uses TRBV5-8 and TRBJ2-7; the D is unclear. This clonotype originated in a human donor with melanoma. The CDR3 reads CASSPGRNEQYF. CDR3 sequence (DNA): TGTGCCAGCAGCCCCGGACGGAACGAGCAGTACTTC.